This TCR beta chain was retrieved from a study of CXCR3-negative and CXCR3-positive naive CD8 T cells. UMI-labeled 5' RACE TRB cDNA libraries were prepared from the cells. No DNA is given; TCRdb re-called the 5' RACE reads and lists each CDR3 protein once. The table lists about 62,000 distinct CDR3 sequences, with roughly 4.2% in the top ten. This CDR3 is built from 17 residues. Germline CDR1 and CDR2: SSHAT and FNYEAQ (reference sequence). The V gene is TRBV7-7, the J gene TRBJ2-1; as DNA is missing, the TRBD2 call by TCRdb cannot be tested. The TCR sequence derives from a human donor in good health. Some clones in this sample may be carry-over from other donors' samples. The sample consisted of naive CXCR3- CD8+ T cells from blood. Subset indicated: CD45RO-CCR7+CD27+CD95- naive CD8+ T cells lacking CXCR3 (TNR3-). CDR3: CASSLADRGGPGNEQFF.